This is a list of T cell receptor beta chains from one sample in a study of cytomegalovirus exposure and HLA in healthy donors. Produced via immunoSEQ multiplex PCR; TCRdb's table is partial and in-frame only. The table shows around 86,000 clones, with about three quarters occurring only once. The specimen sequenced was PBMCs. The source of these receptors is a man aged 50-59 years in good health and CMV-seropositive. Each CDR3 is given with its conserved first and last residue. Fields, in order: V gene, J gene, CDR3 protein.

v_call: TRBV19; j_call: TRBJ1-1; cdr3_aa: CASEDGNLEAFF
v_call: TRBV10-3; j_call: TRBJ2-1; cdr3_aa: CAISGGTALNEQFF
v_call: TRBV6-6; j_call: TRBJ1-1; cdr3_aa: CASSYHSTGVGTEAFF
v_call: TRBV7-2; j_call: TRBJ2-1; cdr3_aa: CASSLVAGPNNEQFF
v_call: TRBV7-2; j_call: TRBJ2-2; cdr3_aa: CASSLATSNGELFF
v_call: TRBV6-5; j_call: TRBJ2-3; cdr3_aa: CASRTRQGTDTQYF
v_call: TRBV5-4; j_call: TRBJ2-5; cdr3_aa: CASSWGGLAPQETQYF
v_call: TRBV11-3; j_call: TRBJ2-3; cdr3_aa: CASRTRGTNPTDTQYF
v_call: TRBV9; j_call: TRBJ1-1; cdr3_aa: CASSDGANTEAFF
v_call: TRBV6-5; j_call: TRBJ2-7; cdr3_aa: CASSYEGGATEQYF
v_call: TRBV11-3; j_call: TRBJ1-2; cdr3_aa: CASSLRDDPRENVWGYTF
v_call: TRBV7-9; j_call: TRBJ1-3; cdr3_aa: CASSSGTAGNTIYF
v_call: TRBV29-1; j_call: TRBJ2-5; cdr3_aa: CSVVGRELAGKETQYF
v_call: TRBV10-1; j_call: TRBJ1-1; cdr3_aa: CASSESSGETEAFF
v_call: TRBV6-1; j_call: TRBJ1-3; cdr3_aa: CASSAAGNTIYF
v_call: TRBV2; j_call: TRBJ1-1; cdr3_aa: CASSGQGGTEAFF
v_call: TRBV11-2; j_call: TRBJ1-6; cdr3_aa: CASSSPGQNSPLHF
v_call: TRBV7-9; j_call: TRBJ1-4; cdr3_aa: CASSLAGGTNEKLFF
v_call: TRBV6-5; j_call: TRBJ2-7; cdr3_aa: CASSSSLTGGGDEQYF
v_call: TRBV9; j_call: TRBJ2-2; cdr3_aa: CASSRGRTNTGELFF
v_call: TRBV4-2; j_call: TRBJ2-3; cdr3_aa: CASSRGVAGGAGDTQYF
v_call: TRBV29-1; j_call: TRBJ1-1; cdr3_aa: CSIRQGNTEAFF
v_call: TRBV4-1; j_call: TRBJ2-7; cdr3_aa: CASSQGLAGAYEQYF
v_call: TRBV11-1; j_call: TRBJ2-6; cdr3_aa: CASNQISAGANVLTF
v_call: TRBV6-5; j_call: TRBJ1-1; cdr3_aa: CASSYWRGGMNTEAFF
v_call: TRBV19; j_call: TRBJ1-2; cdr3_aa: CASSPRQRDYGYTF
v_call: TRBV5-3; j_call: TRBJ2-7; cdr3_aa: CARIRGFSYEQYF
v_call: TRBV5-1; j_call: TRBJ2-7; cdr3_aa: CASSLEGGGYEQYF
v_call: TRBV18; j_call: TRBJ1-5; cdr3_aa: CASSPDRGLNQPQHF
v_call: TRBV19; j_call: TRBJ2-6; cdr3_aa: CASSADRTSGANVLTF
v_call: TRBV9; j_call: TRBJ1-5; cdr3_aa: CASSVSEREGQPQHF
v_call: TRBV2; j_call: TRBJ2-2; cdr3_aa: CASSEVITGELFF
v_call: TRBV5-1; j_call: TRBJ2-1; cdr3_aa: CASSLAGLQALAGDLIINEQFF
v_call: TRBV7-3; j_call: TRBJ1-5; cdr3_aa: CASSLMGGSGQPQHF
v_call: TRBV5-1; j_call: TRBJ2-7; cdr3_aa: CASSLGLAGEWYEQYF
v_call: TRBV7-6; j_call: TRBJ1-2; cdr3_aa: CASSDQGSNGYGYTF
v_call: TRBV5-1; j_call: TRBJ1-2; cdr3_aa: CASRLSRGPLVYGYTF
v_call: TRBV30; j_call: TRBJ2-7; cdr3_aa: CAWSRSTGGAQYF
v_call: TRBV6-1; j_call: TRBJ2-3; cdr3_aa: CASSQGTSGTDTQYF
v_call: TRBV25-1; j_call: TRBJ2-1; cdr3_aa: CASSSGTSINEQFF
v_call: TRBV27; j_call: TRBJ2-5; cdr3_aa: CASSLWAQETQYF
v_call: TRBV7-9; j_call: TRBJ2-1; cdr3_aa: CASSLYVRAGYNEQFF
v_call: TRBV25-1; j_call: TRBJ2-6; cdr3_aa: CASSETGSGANGLTF
v_call: TRBV7-9; j_call: TRBJ2-3; cdr3_aa: CASSLAGGGVSTDTQYF
v_call: TRBV20-1; j_call: TRBJ2-1; cdr3_aa: CSALNEQFF